This T cell receptor beta chain was captured by sequencing in a study of blood T cell repertoires in COVID-19. Background on the study: There were acute and convalescent COVID-19 samples, and they came from the United States, Italy and Spain. The analysed material was cDNA or gDNA that came from T cells, B-cell-depleted T cells, or PBMCs.

This clone was observed once. Trimming at V came to 5 bases and at J to 0 bases, leaving 20 bases not matched to a gene. The CDR3 is made up of 20 amino acids. Germline V lookup: CDR1 PRHDT, CDR2 FYEKMQ (reference sequence). As processed by the authors: It was from reference gene primer amplification that nucleated cell counts were estimated. Assay: immunoSEQ multiplex PCR; the TCRdb copy retains only in-frame clones and omits some. That table gives V, J and clone size, and the DNA gave D and trimming. The sample carries about 210,000 clones, approximately 82% recorded once. This TCR was sampled from a woman between 50 and 59 years old with acute or convalescent COVID-19. The chain couples TRBV13 to TRBJ1-2, with 8 nucleotides matching TRBD1. The sample comprised peripheral blood. As DNA, the CDR3 is TGTGCCAGCAGCCGAACCGGACAGGGACGATTCGTACGGGCTAACTATGGCTACACCTTC. This codes for CASSRTGQGRFVRANYGYTF.